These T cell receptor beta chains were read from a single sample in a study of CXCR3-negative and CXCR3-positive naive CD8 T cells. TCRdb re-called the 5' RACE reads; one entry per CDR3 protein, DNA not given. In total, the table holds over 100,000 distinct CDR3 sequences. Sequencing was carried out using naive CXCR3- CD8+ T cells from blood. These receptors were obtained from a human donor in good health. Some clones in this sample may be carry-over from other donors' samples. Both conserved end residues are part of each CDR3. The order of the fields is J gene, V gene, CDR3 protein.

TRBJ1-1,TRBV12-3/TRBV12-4,CASRSDFHAEAGLAFF
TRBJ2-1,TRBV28,CASPGDNEQFF
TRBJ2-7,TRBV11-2,CASSLVGLAVIEQYF
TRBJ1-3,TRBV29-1,CSVGTGGSGNTIYF
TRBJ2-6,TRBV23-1,CASSQWTGTAFLSVLTF
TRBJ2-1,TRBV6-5,CASTVAAGGYEQFF
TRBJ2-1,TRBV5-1,CASSLGQSVSYNEQFF
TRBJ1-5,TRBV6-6,CASSYLGTVSNQPQHF
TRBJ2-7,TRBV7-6,CASSGGQADEQYF
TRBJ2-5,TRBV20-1,CSAIKAGGGETQYF